This T cell receptor (beta chain) was observed in a study of CD8+CD57+ T cells in acquired aplastic anemia. On the study more broadly: Around 3.5 ug was the average amount of DNA from sorted CD4+ and CD8+ cells.

The CDR3 runs 14 residues. Trimming pared 0 bases from V and 7 bases from J, leaving 9 bases between. From germline, CDR1 is LNHNV and CDR2 YYDKDF (reference sequence). In its sample, this clonotype was seen many times. It was genomic DNA that served as the template for profiling TCR beta VDJ and CDR3. TCRdb fed the reads into MiXCR, producing one record per CDR3 protein. The sample has about 81,000 distinct CDR3 sequences, approximately 46% seen once; the top ten hold 66%. The sequencing sample was made of sorted CD4+, CD8+, or CD8+CD57+ T cells (not recorded which) from PBMCs. The J gene is TRBJ1-4, the V gene TRBV15; no clear D. The sequence derives from a human donor in good health, serving as a control. CDR3 residues: CATSRDRRVEKLFF. CDR3 coding DNA: TGTGCCACCAGCAGAGATCGGCGGGTTGAAAAACTGTTTTTT.